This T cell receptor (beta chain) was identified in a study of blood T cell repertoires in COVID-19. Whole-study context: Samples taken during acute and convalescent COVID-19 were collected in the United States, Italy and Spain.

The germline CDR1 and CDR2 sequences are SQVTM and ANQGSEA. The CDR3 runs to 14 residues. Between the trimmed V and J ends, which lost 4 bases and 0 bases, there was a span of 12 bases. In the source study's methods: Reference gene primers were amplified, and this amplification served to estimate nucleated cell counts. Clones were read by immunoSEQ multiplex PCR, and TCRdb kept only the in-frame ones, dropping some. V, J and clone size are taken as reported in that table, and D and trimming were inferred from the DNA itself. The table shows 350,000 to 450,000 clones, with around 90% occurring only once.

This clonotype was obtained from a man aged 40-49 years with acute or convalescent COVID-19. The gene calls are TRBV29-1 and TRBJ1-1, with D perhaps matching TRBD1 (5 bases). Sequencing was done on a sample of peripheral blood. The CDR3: CSVVDSPMNTEAFF. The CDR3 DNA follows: TGCAGCGTTGTTGACAGTCCCATGAACACTGAAGCTTTCTTT.